Below are 19 T cell receptor beta chains sequenced from a single sample in a study of early stage breast cancer tumors. Some clones are missing from TCRdb's copy, which holds only in-frame ones; the method was immunoSEQ multiplex PCR. The sample lists around 53,000 clones, approximately 90% occurring once. Sequenced sample: blood. The receptors derive from a person aged 70 to 85 with breast cancer.

This clone was detected once. The V gene is TRBV7-2, the J gene TRBJ2-2; TRBD2 agrees at 10 bases. Germline CDR1 and CDR2: SGHTA and FQGNSA. Trimming removed 6 bases from V and 4 bases from J; junction bases left unmatched: 5. The CDR3 has 15 residues. As DNA, the CDR3 is TGTGCCAGCAGGCTAGCGGGAGCTATCACCGGGGAGCTGTTTTTT. It encodes CASRLAGAITGELFF.

CDR3: CASTLQGYSNQPQHF. In DNA, the CDR3 is TGTGCCAGCACCCTACAGGGCTATAGCAATCAGCCCCAGCATTTT. The V gene is TRBV7-2, the J gene TRBJ1-5; D might be TRBD1 (6 bases). Germline CDR1 and CDR2: SGHTA and FQGNSA. This CDR3 is built from 15 residues. Between the trimmed V and J ends, which lost 7 bases and 0 bases, there was a span of 13 bases.

This clone was counted a few times. The gene calls are TRBV5-4 and TRBJ1-2, with 7 bases fitting TRBD1. After removal of 0 bases from V and 4 bases from J, the junction contained 3 bases not matched to a gene. The CDR3 totals 14 residues. The germline CDR1 and CDR2 sequences are SGHNT and YYREEE (reference sequence). CDR3 protein: CASSLDRGAYGYTF. CDR3 DNA: TGTGCCAGCAGCTTGGACAGGGGAGCCTATGGCTACACCTTC. The full variable domain, rest sourced from reference TRBV5-4 and TRBJ1-2, is ETGVTQSPTHLIKTRGQQVTLRCSSQSGHNTVSWYQQALGQGPQFIFQYYREEENGRGNFPPRFSGLQFPNYSSELNVNALELDDSALYLCASSLDRGAYGYTFGSGTRLTVV.

In its sample, this clone was seen once. The chain carries TRBV7-6 and TRBJ2-7; 9 bases agree with TRBD1. The V gene's germline CDR1 is SGHVS and CDR2 FNYEAQ. The V and J ends lost 5 bases and 7 bases, in that order; junction bases with no gene match: 15. CDR3 size: 16 residues. As DNA, the CDR3 is TGTGCCAGCAGCGCCGCGGACAGGGGATGGGGAAGGGAGCAGTACTTC. The encoded protein is CASSAADRGWGREQYF.

CDR3 region: CASTPGGASTNEKLFF. In DNA form, the CDR3 reads TGTGCCAGCACCCCCGGGGGAGCTTCAACTAATGAAAAACTGTTTTTT. The chain joins TRBV7-9 to TRBJ1-4, with TRBD1 as a possible D gene (5 bases). With 7 bases removed from V and 0 bases from J, the gap between germline ends came to 15 bases. The germline CDR1 and CDR2 sequences are SEHNR and FQNEAQ (reference sequence). The length of the CDR3 is 16 residues.

Points on this clone: Its ends do not fully match the called genes, so a read error is possible. This rearrangement joins TRBV7-7 to TRBJ1-1, with D perhaps matching TRBD1 (5 bases). Germline loops: CDR1 SSHAT, CDR2 FNYEAQ (reference sequence). The CDR3 is made up of 13 amino acids. This chain's CDR3 is CASSLGEDTEAFF. CDR3 bases: TGTGCTAGCAGCTTAGGGGAGGACACTGAAGCTTTCTTT.

This chain connects TRBV19 to TRBJ2-1; tentatively, D is TRBD1 (5 bases). V lost 0 bases and J 8 bases, leaving 8 bases between the germline ends. In germline, CDR1 is LNHDA, CDR2 SQIVND (reference sequence). This CDR3 region has 13 residues. CDR3 sequence reads: CASSIDQGDEQFF. The CDR3 nucleotides are TGTGCCAGTAGTATAGATCAAGGGGATGAGCAGTTCTTC. Based on the CDR3 plus reference TRBV19 and TRBJ2-1, the full variable domain is DGGITQSPKYLFRKEGQNVTLSCEQNLNHDAMYWYRQDPGQGLRLIYYSQIVNDFQKGDIAEGYSVSREKKESFPLTVTSAQKNPTAFYLCASSIDQGDEQFFGPGTRLTVL.

The chain uses TRBV7-9 and TRBJ1-2, with D perhaps matching TRBD1 (6 bases). V lost 1 base to trimming and J lost 0 bases, with 6 bases between them. Germline V gene lookup returns CDR1 SEHNR and CDR2 FQNEAQ (reference sequence). The CDR3 sequence is 14 residues long. The chain's CDR3 is CASSLDRANYGYTF. Here the CDR3 DNA reads TGTGCCAGCAGCTTAGACAGGGCTAACTATGGCTACACCTTC.

The chain combines TRBV9 with TRBJ1-2; 8 bases line up with TRBD1. Germline V gene lookup returns CDR1 SGDLS and CDR2 YYNGEE. The V gene end was trimmed by 3 bases and the J gene end by 4 bases; junction bases not matched to a gene: 8. CDR3 length: 15 residues. The DNA of the CDR3 is TGTGCCAGCAGCGCCGCAGGGGGCGCCGGCTATGGCTACACCTTC. This gives the protein CASSAAGGAGYGYTF.

This clone has a single count. The V call is TRBV28, the J call TRBJ2-1; possible D gene TRBD1, 5 bases. Germline V CDR1 and CDR2: MDHEN, SYDVKM. V was clipped by 3 bases and J by 1 base, with 7 bases between them. The CDR3 extends over 14 amino acids. In nucleotides, the CDR3 is TGTGCCAGCAGTTTCGCAGGGTCCTACAATGAGCAGTTCTTC. This encodes CASSFAGSYNEQFF.

This chain joins TRBV9 and TRBJ2-7, with D tentatively TRBD1 (5 bases). V lost 3 bases to trimming and J lost 2 bases, with 15 bases between them. Germline lookup yields CDR1 SGDLS and CDR2 YYNGEE. This CDR3 is built from 15 residues. The CDR3 nucleotides read TGTGCCAGCAGCGGGCCCCAGGGCGCAGCCTACGAGCAGTACTTC. It encodes CASSGPQGAAYEQYF.

V is TRBV9 and J is TRBJ1-2; TRBD1 aligns across 8 bases. The CDR3 has 16 residues. V was clipped by 2 bases and J by 6 bases; unmatched bases: 12. Germline assignment: CDR1 SGDLS and CDR2 YYNGEE. The CDR3 nucleotides read TGTGCCAGCAGCGTTCTCCCGGGACAGGCAGCCGATGGCTACACCTTC. The encoded protein is CASSVLPGQAADGYTF.

The chain has TRBV12-5 and TRBJ2-3; 9 bases line up with TRBD1. Germline-derived CDR1 and CDR2 are LGHNT and FRNRAP. CDR3 size: 18 residues. V lost 0 bases to trimming and J lost 0 bases; unmatched junction nucleotides: 7. The DNA of the CDR3 is TGTGCTAGTGGTTTGGTACTAGGGACAGGGCCTAGCACAGATACGCAGTATTTT. As protein: CASGLVLGTGPSTDTQYF.

The gene calls are TRBV10-3 and TRBJ2-7; D is uncertain. Germline assignment: CDR1 ENHRY and CDR2 SYGVKD. This CDR3 is built from 12 residues. V was shortened by 5 bases and J by 4 bases, with 9 bases between the two germline ends. CDR3 DNA: TGTGCCATCAGTAGTACTTCTTACGAGCAGTACTTC. Translated: CAISSTSYEQYF.

V gene TRBV10-2 combines with J gene TRBJ2-1; 11 nucleotides line up with TRBD2. Germline-derived CDR1 and CDR2 are WSHSY and SAAADI. This CDR3 is 14 amino acids long. After removal of 4 bases from V and 9 bases from J, the junction contained 5 bases not matched to a gene. The CDR3 DNA is TGCGCCAGCAGTGGTAGCGGGGGGGCTTCTGAGCAGTTCTTC. It is translated as CASSGSGGASEQFF.

The DNA of the CDR3 is TGTGCCAGCAGCACCCCCGGGACAGGGGTCACTGAAGCTTTCTTT. This sequence encodes CASSTPGTGVTEAFF. The chain recombines TRBV5-4 with TRBJ1-1, with 10 bases fitting TRBD1. Germline-derived CDR1 and CDR2 are SGHNT and YYREEE (reference sequence). The junction had 7 bases not matched to a gene; V was cut back by 4 bases and J by 4 bases. This CDR3 contains 15 residues.

The chain carries TRBV5-1 and TRBJ2-5; maybe TRBD1 (6 bases). Trimming cost V 4 bases and J 7 bases, with 11 bases left between them. Germline CDR1 reads SGHRS; CDR2 reads YFSETQ. This CDR3 is built from 12 residues. The CDR3 sequence is CASSKDSRTQYF. The DNA of the CDR3 is TGCGCCAGCAGCAAGGACAGTAGGACCCAGTACTTC.

The chain links TRBV6-5 to TRBJ2-5, with 9 bases fitting TRBD1. After removal of 4 bases from V and 5 bases from J, the junction contained 8 bases not matched to a gene. This CDR3 comprises 15 residues. Germline values: CDR1 MNHEY, CDR2 SVGAGI. The CDR3 bases are TGTGCCAGCAGTTTACGGGACAGGGAGTGGGAGACCCAGTACTTC. Residues: CASSLRDREWETQYF.

The chain is built from TRBV6-1 and TRBJ1-4; 9 bases are shared with TRBD1. The V segment lost 2 bases and the J segment 4 bases; nucleotides outside the gene matches: 8. This CDR3 spans 17 amino acids. Germline assignment: CDR1 MNHNS and CDR2 SASEGT. CDR3 loop: CASSERIGGQGNEKLFF. The CDR3 bases are TGTGCCAGCAGTGAAAGGATTGGGGGACAGGGTAATGAAAAACTGTTTTTT.